The source of this TCR beta chain is a study of T-cell reconstitution after alpha-beta-depleted transplantation in children. Study findings and constraints: The origin of high day-60 TCRbeta diversity in some patients lay in surviving recipient T cells and thymic progenitors. From newly produced T cells came most of the T-cell counts and diversity one year after transplant. In patients about two months after transplant, alpha-beta T cells reportedly arose from several hundred expanded graft clones.

This clonotype has at least ten counts. Antigen: not known. This CDR3 contains 15 residues. Germline CDR1 reads SGHNT; CDR2 reads YYREEE (reference sequence). V was shortened by 0 bases and J by 0 bases, with 9 bases between the two germline ends. Library preparation (for TCRbeta) was performed with unique molecular identifiers. A single record per CDR3 protein comes from TCRdb applying MiXCR to the PCR reads. The sample records around 200,000 distinct CDR3 sequences, 11% being singletons. This chain joins TRBV5-4 and TRBJ1-1, with D hard to call. This receptor was obtained from a child younger than two with acute myeloid leukemia, due to receive a stem cell transplant. The sample in question was PBMCs, obtained before TCRalphabeta/CD19-depleted stem cell transplant. CDR3 in DNA: TGTGCCAGCAGCTTGGCCGAGCTATTGAACACTGAAGCTTTCTTT. Translating gives CASSLAELLNTEAFF.